The 28 T cell receptor beta chains below all came from one sample that was sequenced in a study of regulatory T cells. Study results and limitations: In CD3G deficiency, regulatory T cells had lower Shannon diversity than autologous conventional CD4+ and control regulatory cells.

The PCR used 52 TRBV and 13 TRBJ primers. Using immunoSEQ multiplex PCR, the repertoire was profiled, and TCRdb retains in-frame clones only, with some absent. The top ten clones hold more than 1.5% of a sample with about 5,500 clones, approximately 92% of them seen once. No antigen is known for these receptors. Material for sequencing was CD4+ Tregs sorted from blood. Receptor source: a person aged 18 to 35 with CD3G deficiency.

The chain joins TRBV7-9 to TRBJ2-1; D call uncertain. Germline V gene lookup returns CDR1 SEHNR and CDR2 FQNEAQ (reference sequence). This CDR3 has 16 amino acids. V shed 0 bases and J shed 7 bases, with 16 bases lying between them. The CDR3 coding sequence is TGTGCCAGCAGCTTAGCTAGCACAAACTTAGGAAATGAGCAGTTCTTC. Protein: CASSLASTNLGNEQFF. Combining the CDR3 with reference TRBV7-9 and TRBJ2-1 gives the whole variable domain DTGVSQNPRHKITKRGQNVTFRCDPISEHNRLYWYRQTLGQGPEFLTYFQNEAQLEKSRLLSDRFSAERPKGSFSTLEIQRTEQGDSAMYLCASSLASTNLGNEQFFGPGTRLTVL.

The chain uses TRBV6-1 and TRBJ2-3, with TRBD2 matching 13 bases. CDR3 length: 19 amino acids. In germline, CDR1 is MNHNS, CDR2 SASEGT. V lost 0 bases, J lost 4 bases, and 10 bases stayed unmatched. This CDR3 is CASSEAFAGLAGRPDTQYF. Written as DNA, the CDR3 is TGTGCCAGCAGTGAAGCGTTCGCGGGACTAGCGGGGCGGCCAGATACGCAGTATTTT.

V gene TRBV7-9 combines with J gene TRBJ2-1; D is unclear. Germline lookup yields CDR1 SEHNR and CDR2 FQNEAQ (reference sequence). With 5 bases removed from V and 0 bases from J, the gap between germline ends came to 11 bases. This CDR3 has 15 residues. The CDR3 DNA sequence: TGTGCCAGCAGCCAGATGGGTATCTCCTACAATGAGCAGTTCTTC. This gives the protein CASSQMGISYNEQFF.

V usage is TRBV7-8 and J usage is TRBJ2-5, with no clear D. The J call may be in error: the DNA end matches TRBJ2-7 better. This CDR3 contains 18 residues. Germline CDR1 is SGHVS and CDR2 is FQNEAQ. CDR3 region: CASSLGNSLAVGSYEQYF. CDR3 DNA: TGTGCCAGCAGCTTAGGCAACAGCCTCGCCGTGGGTTCCTACGAGCAGTACTTC.

The chain links TRBV6-1 to TRBJ2-7; TRBD1 matches at 7 bases. The CDR3 extends over 13 amino acids. Germline V CDR1 and CDR2: MNHNS, SASEGT. The CDR3 DNA follows: TGTGCAGTAGGACAGGATCTCTCCTACGAGCAGTACTTC. Its protein is CAVGQDLSYEQYF.

This chain joins TRBV28 and TRBJ2-7; D is possibly TRBD1 (6 bases). The CDR3 consists of 14 residues. The V and J ends lost 6 bases and 4 bases respectively, with 16 bases between them. The germline gives CDR1 MDHEN, CDR2 SYDVKM. CDR3 amino acids: CASSSDRTAYEQYF. CDR3 nucleotides: TGTGCCAGCAGCTCAGACAGGACCGCATACGAGCAGTACTTC.

The V gene is TRBV5-1, the J gene TRBJ2-3; 10 nucleotides agree with TRBD2. There are 16 residues in the CDR3. Germline lookup yields CDR1 SGHRS and CDR2 YFSETQ. V shed 0 bases, J shed 6 bases, and the junction held 7 bases outside the gene matches. The CDR3 reads CASSLGPSGSTDTQYF. CDR3 coding DNA: TGCGCCAGCAGCTTGGGGCCTAGCGGGAGTACCGATACGCAGTATTTT.

The chain has TRBV6-1 and TRBJ2-7; D uncertain. The germline V and J ends were trimmed by 1 base and 0 bases, with 7 bases remaining between them. The CDR3 runs to 14 residues. Germline V gene sequence: CDR1 MNHNS, CDR2 SASEGT. The DNA for the CDR3 is TGTGCCAGCAGTGAAGTACACAACTCCTACGAGCAGTACTTC. It yields the protein CASSEVHNSYEQYF.

The V and J genes are TRBV11-2 and TRBJ1-1; tentatively, D is TRBD1 (5 bases). Germline CDR1 reads SGHAT; CDR2 reads FQNNGV. Trimming took off 2 bases at V and 11 bases at J, with 15 bases between the two ends. This CDR3 comprises 13 residues. Here the CDR3 DNA reads TGTGCCAGCAGCTTAATAGGGACCGCGGCGGCTTTCTTT. Translating it yields CASSLIGTAAAFF.

The V call is TRBV5-1, the J call TRBJ2-2; D is possibly TRBD1 (5 bases). Germline CDR1 is SGHRS and CDR2 is YFSETQ. Trimming removed 0 bases at V and 6 bases at J, with 9 bases between. This CDR3 region has 14 residues. Here the CDR3 reads CASSLEGAPGELFF. For the CDR3, the DNA is TGCGCCAGCAGCTTGGAAGGGGCCCCCGGGGAGCTGTTTTTT.

This clone was seen just once. The V call is TRBV6-1, the J call TRBJ2-7, with 8 bases lining up with TRBD2. V trimming: 5 bases; J trimming: 4 bases; junction bases outside the gene matches: 4. CDR3 length: 13 residues. Per the germline V gene, CDR1 is MNHNS and CDR2 is SASEGT. For the CDR3, the DNA is TGTGCCAGCAGTACTTTAGCGGGATACGAGCAGTACTTC. It is translated as CASSTLAGYEQYF.

This chain links TRBV14 with TRBJ2-7; D gene unclear. The CDR3 runs to 14 residues. Between the trimmed V and J ends, which lost 3 bases and 2 bases, there was a span of 11 bases. Germline V lookup: CDR1 SGHDN, CDR2 FVKESK. The CDR3 is CASSHRYRPYEQYF. CDR3 bases: TGTGCCAGCAGCCACCGTTATCGGCCCTACGAGCAGTACTTC.

The gene calls are TRBV18 and TRBJ2-5, with 7 bases aligning to TRBD1. The V and J ends lost 4 bases and 10 bases, in that order; junction bases with no gene match: 12. This CDR3 comprises 14 residues. Germline CDR1 is KGHSH and CDR2 is LQKENI. The DNA of the CDR3 is TGTGCCAGCTCACGGGACAGACTGATGGTGGACCAGTACTTC. Protein sequence: CASSRDRLMVDQYF.

The V gene is TRBV5-1, the J gene TRBJ2-3, with TRBD1 as a possible D gene (5 bases). The CDR3 consists of 14 residues. Germline V gene data show CDR1 as SGHRS and CDR2 as YFSETQ. V was shortened by 0 bases and J by 4 bases, with 9 bases between the two germline ends. CDR3 loop: CASSLAGSADTQYF. The DNA of the CDR3 is TGCGCCAGCAGCTTGGCAGGGTCGGCAGATACGCAGTATTTT. Combining the CDR3 with reference TRBV5-1 and TRBJ2-3 gives the whole variable domain KAGVTQTPRYLIKTRGQQVTLSCSPISGHRSVSWYQQTPGQGLQFLFEYFSETQRNKGNFPGRFSGRQFSNSRSEMNVSTLELGDSALYLCASSLAGSADTQYFGPGTRLTVL.

This clone has only one observation. The chain employs TRBV13 and TRBJ2-7, with 11 bases lining up with TRBD2. After removal of 5 bases from V and 0 bases from J, the junction contained 3 bases not matched to a gene. The CDR3 contains 15 residues. Germline CDR1 PRHDT, CDR2 FYEKMQ (reference sequence). The CDR3 is CASSLGTSGSYEQYF. Written as DNA, the CDR3 is TGTGCCAGCAGCCTCGGGACTAGCGGCTCCTACGAGCAGTACTTC.

This clone was counted a single time. The chain is built from TRBV7-8 and TRBJ2-7, with TRBD2 matching over 13 bases. Germline V gene data show CDR1 as SGHVS and CDR2 as FQNEAQ. Trimming cost V 5 bases and J 2 bases; bases outside gene matches: 6. The CDR3 sequence is 16 residues long. The CDR3 sequence: CASSPRTSGSTYEQYF. CDR3 bases: TGTGCCAGCAGCCCCCGGACTAGCGGGAGCACCTACGAGCAGTACTTC. The full variable domain, completed using reference TRBV7-8 and TRBJ2-7, is GAGVSQSPRYKVAKRGQDVALRCDPISGHVSLFWYQQALGQGPEFLTYFQNEAQLDKSGLPSDRFFAERPEGSVSTLKIQRTQQEDSAVYLCASSPRTSGSTYEQYFGPGTRLTVT.

This clone was seen once. This chain joins TRBV5-1 and TRBJ2-1; D gene unclear. The germline V gene encodes CDR1 SGHRS and CDR2 YFSETQ. CDR3 length: 13 amino acids. V was pared by 5 bases and J by 3 bases, with 9 bases between. The CDR3 DNA sequence: TGCGCCAGCAGTCCGTTTGGCTACAATGAGCAGTTCTTC. Translated, it gives CASSPFGYNEQFF.

The chain is built from TRBV11-2 and TRBJ1-1; 8 bases map to TRBD1. Germline lookup yields CDR1 SGHAT and CDR2 FQNNGV. This CDR3 is built from 12 residues. The ends lost 5 bases at V and 9 bases at J; junction bases unmatched: 5. The CDR3 bases are TGTGCCAGCAGCGCCCGACAGGGGAAAGCTTTCTTT. It encodes CASSARQGKAFF.

This chain uses TRBV6-6 with TRBJ2-7; D is unclear. The length of the CDR3 is 11 residues. With 3 bases removed from V and 5 bases from J, the gap between germline ends came to 5 bases. Germline loops: CDR1 MNHNY, CDR2 SVGAGI (reference sequence). The CDR3 nucleotides read TGTGCCAGCAGTTATAATAACGAGCAGTACTTC. This codes for CASSYNNEQYF.

The chain links TRBV28 to TRBJ1-1, with D possibly matching TRBD1 (5 bases). V was pared by 5 bases and J by 3 bases, with 13 bases between. This CDR3 has 14 amino acids. In germline, CDR1 is MDHEN, CDR2 SYDVKM. The CDR3 region is CASSLEGWDTEAFF. CDR3 nucleotides: TGTGCCAGCAGTCTCGAGGGGTGGGACACTGAAGCTTTCTTT.

The chain employs TRBV5-1 and TRBJ2-1; D may be TRBD2 (6 bases). Trimming removed 3 bases from V and 0 bases from J, with 13 bases in between. The germline CDR1 and CDR2 sequences are SGHRS and YFSETQ. CDR3 length: 16 amino acids. The CDR3 DNA reads TGCGCCAGCAGCTGGGGGGACGTTATCTCCTACAATGAGCAGTTCTTC. Translation gives CASSWGDVISYNEQFF. The variable domain in full, completed from reference TRBV5-1 and TRBJ2-1, reads KAGVTQTPRYLIKTRGQQVTLSCSPISGHRSVSWYQQTPGQGLQFLFEYFSETQRNKGNFPGRFSGRQFSNSRSEMNVSTLELGDSALYLCASSWGDVISYNEQFFGPGTRLTVL.

The J gene is TRBJ2-1, the V gene TRBV18, with D maybe TRBD2 (6 bases). The length of the CDR3 is 14 residues. CDR1 and CDR2 (germline): KGHSH, LQKENI. V dropped 6 bases and J dropped 7 bases, with 16 bases sitting between them. CDR3 protein: CASSPMGSGNEQFF. The CDR3 DNA follows: TGTGCCAGCTCCCCCATGGGGAGCGGGAATGAGCAGTTCTTC.

The V call is TRBV28, the J call TRBJ2-4; 8 nucleotides agree with TRBD2. The CDR3 length is 16 residues. The J segment lost 0 bases and the V segment lost 5 bases, leaving 6 bases of the junction unmatched. CDR1 MDHEN and CDR2 SYDVKM come from the germline V gene. CDR3 coding DNA: TGTGCCAGCAGTCCCCGGGGGGGACGAGCCAAAAACATTCAGTACTTC. Amino acid sequence: CASSPRGGRAKNIQYF.

This clone was counted a single time. V gene TRBV5-1 combines with J gene TRBJ2-5; D ambiguous. Gene TRBJ2-7 matches the end of the DNA better, so the J call may be wrong. CDR3 length: 14 amino acids. Germline values: CDR1 SGHRS, CDR2 YFSETQ. CDR3 nucleotides: TGCGCCAGCAGCTTGGGTTCGGGCCGGGACGAGCAGTACTTC. Protein product: CASSLGSGRDEQYF.

The chain recombines TRBV6-1 with TRBJ2-7, with D possibly being TRBD1 (5 bases). Germline V lookup: CDR1 MNHNS, CDR2 SASEGT. Deletions cut 4 bases from V and 4 bases from J, with 20 bases between. The CDR3 runs to 16 residues. The CDR3 reads CASSAQGWRSNYEQYF. The DNA for the CDR3 is TGTGCCAGCAGTGCCCAGGGTTGGCGGTCCAATTACGAGCAGTACTTC.

This chain connects TRBV5-1 to TRBJ2-6; perhaps TRBD2 as D (5 bases). CDR1 and CDR2 (germline): SGHRS, YFSETQ. V gave up 2 bases and J gave up 2 bases, with 5 bases separating them. The CDR3 is 14 amino acids. The chain's CDR3 is CASSFGAGANVLTF. The CDR3, as DNA: TGCGCCAGCAGCTTCGGGGCTGGGGCCAACGTCCTGACTTTC.

The rearrangement uses TRBV6-6 and TRBJ1-1, with TRBD1 matching 9 bases. Germline V gives CDR1 MNHNY, CDR2 SVGAGI (reference sequence). CDR3 length: 12 amino acids. J was trimmed by 10 bases and V by 6 bases; bases with no gene match: 6. In DNA, the CDR3 is TGTGCCAGCAGCATCACAGGGGGCTCAGCTTTCTTT. Residues: CASSITGGSAFF.

The chain couples TRBV11-2 to TRBJ2-1, with D hard to call. Per germline, CDR1 SGHAT and CDR2 FQNNGV. V lost 2 bases and J lost 4, with 15 bases in between. This CDR3 spans 16 amino acids. This CDR3 reads CASSLRFKARYNEQFF. CDR3 nucleotide sequence: TGTGCCAGCAGCTTACGTTTTAAAGCGAGGTACAATGAGCAGTTCTTC. Variable domain in full (rest from reference TRBV11-2 and TRBJ2-1): EAGVAQSPRYKIIEKRQSVAFWCNPISGHATLYWYQQILGQGPKLLIQFQNNGVVDDSQLPKDRFSAERLKGVDSTLKIQPAKLEDSAVYLCASSLRFKARYNEQFFGPGTRLTVL.